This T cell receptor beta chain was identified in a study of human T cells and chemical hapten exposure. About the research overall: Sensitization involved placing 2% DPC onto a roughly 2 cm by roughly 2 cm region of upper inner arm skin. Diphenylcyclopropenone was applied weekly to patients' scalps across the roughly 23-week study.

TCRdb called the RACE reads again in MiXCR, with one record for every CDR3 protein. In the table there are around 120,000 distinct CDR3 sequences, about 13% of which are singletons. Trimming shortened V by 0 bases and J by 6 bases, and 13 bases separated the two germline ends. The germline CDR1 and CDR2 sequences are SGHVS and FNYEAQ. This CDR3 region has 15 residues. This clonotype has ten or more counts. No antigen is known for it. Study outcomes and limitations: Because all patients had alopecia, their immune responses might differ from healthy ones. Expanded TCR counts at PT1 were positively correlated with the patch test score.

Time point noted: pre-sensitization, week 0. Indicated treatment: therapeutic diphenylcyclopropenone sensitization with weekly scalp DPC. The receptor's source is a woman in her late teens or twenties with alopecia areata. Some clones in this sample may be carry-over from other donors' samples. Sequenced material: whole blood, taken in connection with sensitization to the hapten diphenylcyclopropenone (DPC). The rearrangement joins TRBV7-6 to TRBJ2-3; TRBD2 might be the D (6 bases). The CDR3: CASSLALGLADTQYF. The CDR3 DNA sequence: TGTGCCAGCAGCTTAGCCCTGGGACTTGCTGATACGCAGTATTTT. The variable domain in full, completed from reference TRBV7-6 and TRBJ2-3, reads GAGVSQSPRYKVTKRGQDVALRCDPISGHVSLYWYRQALGQGPEFLTYFNYEAQQDKSGLPNDRFSAERPEGSISTLTIQRTEQRDSAMYRCASSLALGLADTQYFGPGTRLTVL.